Below, 7 T cell receptor beta chains from the same sample are listed, as sequenced in a study of shared clonotypes between healthy human individuals. Method: immunoSEQ multiplex PCR; TCRdb's copy keeps in-frame clones and lacks some. The sample lists some 2.4 million clones, more than 85% occurring once. Specimen: naive CD4+ T cells from PBMCs. The subset: CD45RA+ positively selected. Receptors originate from a man younger than 30 in good health. Some clones in this sample may be carry-over from other donors' samples.

The J gene is TRBJ2-2, the V gene TRBV9, with 8 positions matching TRBD2. The J segment lost 3 bases and the V segment lost 0 bases, leaving 4 bases of the junction unmatched. Germline CDR1 and CDR2: SGDLS and YYNGEE. The CDR3 sequence is 16 residues long. CDR3 nucleotide sequence: TGTGCCAGCAGCGTAGCTCTAGCGGGCTACACCGGGGAGCTGTTTTTT. This gives the protein CASSVALAGYTGELFF.

The chain couples TRBV5-4 to TRBJ2-2; no clear D. Trimming took off 0 bases at V and 9 bases at J, with 12 bases between the two ends. The germline V gene encodes CDR1 SGHNT and CDR2 YYREEE (reference sequence). The CDR3 loop spans 14 amino acids. The CDR3 bases are TGTGCCAGCAGCTTGGATGTAAGATCCAGGGAGCTGTTTTTT. The encoded protein is CASSLDVRSRELFF. Full variable domain (outside the CDR3, taken from reference TRBV5-4 and TRBJ2-2): ETGVTQSPTHLIKTRGQQVTLRCSSQSGHNTVSWYQQALGQGPQFIFQYYREEENGRGNFPPRFSGLQFPNYSSELNVNALELDDSALYLCASSLDVRSRELFFGEGSRLTVL.

On this clone itself: The same CDR3 arises from other DNA sequences in this sample as well. The J gene is TRBJ2-7, the V gene TRBV28; no definite D call. Germline V gene sequence: CDR1 MDHEN, CDR2 SYDVKM. This CDR3 has 12 amino acids. V lost 5 bases, J lost 3 bases, and 8 bases lay in between. CDR3 amino acids: CASSLRSYEQYF. The CDR3 DNA sequence: TGTGCCAGCAGTCTCAGGAGCTACGAGCAGTACTTC.

V and J are TRBV5-1 and TRBJ2-5; TRBD1 agrees at 7 bases. Per germline, CDR1 SGHRS and CDR2 YFSETQ. The CDR3 has 15 residues. J was trimmed by 5 bases and V by 5 bases; bases with no gene match: 12. DNA of the CDR3: TGCGCCAGCAGGAGTTTCGACAGGGTGGTGGAGACCCAGTACTTC. It encodes CASRSFDRVVETQYF.

A remark on this clone: The same CDR3 is also encoded by other DNA sequences in this sample. The chain recombines TRBV6-5 with TRBJ2-5; possible D gene TRBD2, 5 bases. Germline loops: CDR1 MNHEY, CDR2 SVGAGI. The length of the CDR3 is 14 residues. Trimming stripped 2 bases from V and 1 base from J, with 8 bases between. CDR3 sequence reads: CASSYRSGQETQYF. In nucleotides, the CDR3 is TGTGCCAGCAGTTACAGGAGCGGCCAAGAGACCCAGTACTTC.

The chain links TRBV12-5 to TRBJ2-1, with 9 bases fitting TRBD2. The CDR3 runs 14 residues. J lost 9 bases, V lost 8 bases, and 11 bases had no gene match. Germline-derived CDR1 and CDR2 are LGHNT and FRNRAP. CDR3 bases: TGTGCTAGTACGGAAGCGGGAGGAATTAGTGAGCAGTTCTTC. It is translated as CASTEAGGISEQFF. Supplemented by reference TRBV12-5 and TRBJ2-1, the full variable domain reads DARVTQTPRHKVTEMGQEVTMRCQPILGHNTVFWYRQTMMQGLELLAYFRNRAPLDDSGMPKDRFSAEMPDATLATLKIQPSEPRDSAVYFCASTEAGGISEQFFGPGTRLTVL.

The rearrangement uses TRBV30 and TRBJ2-7; 8 nucleotides match TRBD1. After removal of 3 bases from V and 5 bases from J, the junction contained 12 bases not matched to a gene. The CDR3 is 15 residues long. CDR1 and CDR2 (germline): GTSNPN, SVGIG (reference sequence). As DNA, the CDR3 is TGTGCCTGGAGGGGGACAGGCCAACTCCCCCACGAGCAGTACTTC. Translated: CAWRGTGQLPHEQYF.